A selection of T cell receptor beta chains follows, all from one sample in a study of control samples from healthy donors and cancer patients. Some clones are missing from TCRdb's copy, which holds only in-frame ones; the method was immunoSEQ multiplex PCR. Counted here are approximately 190,000 clones, roughly nine tenths occurring once; the ten biggest clones make up 1.8%. Sequencing was done on a sample of blood. The receptors were gathered from a man younger than 45 in good health. Both conserved end residues are part of each CDR3. The D gene is left open where the match is weak. Expanded clones get a size class; other rows say once, few or many, or leave the size out.

J gene: TRBJ1-3; clone size: once; D gene: NA; V gene: TRBV29-1; CDR3 DNA: TGCAGCGTTGCCGGGGGAAACACCATATATTTT; CDR3 protein: CSVAGGNTIYF
J gene: TRBJ1-6; clone size: NA; D gene: NA; V gene: TRBV2; CDR3 DNA: TGTGCCAGCATTATGGACACGAATGATTCACCCCTCCACTTT; CDR3 protein: CASIMDTNDSPLHF
J gene: TRBJ1-2; clone size: NA; D gene: NA; V gene: TRBV30; CDR3 DNA: TGTGCCTGGACGGACAGAGGTGGCTACACCTTC; CDR3 protein: CAWTDRGGYTF
J gene: TRBJ1-2; clone size: NA; D gene: TRBD1; V gene: TRBV13; CDR3 DNA: TGTGCCAGCAGCCACAGGGGGCGTCGCTATGGCTACACCTTC; CDR3 protein: CASSHRGRRYGYTF
J gene: TRBJ2-6; clone size: NA; D gene: NA; V gene: TRBV18; CDR3 DNA: TGTGCCAGCTCACCATGGACAGTCGTACCTTCTGGGGCCAACGTCCTGACTTTC; CDR3 protein: CASSPWTVVPSGANVLTF
J gene: TRBJ2-3; clone size: NA; D gene: TRBD2; V gene: TRBV9; CDR3 DNA: TGTGCCAGCAGCGTAGGGATAGCGGGGGGGCCCAAGCCAGATACGCAGTATTTT; CDR3 protein: CASSVGIAGGPKPDTQYF
J gene: TRBJ2-7; clone size: NA; D gene: NA; V gene: TRBV6-2/TRBV6-3; CDR3 DNA: TGTGCCAGCAGTTACAAGGCGGGCCAGAGCTCCTACGAGCAGTACTTC; CDR3 protein: CASSYKAGQSSYEQYF
J gene: TRBJ1-2; clone size: NA; D gene: NA; V gene: TRBV28; CDR3 DNA: TGTGCCAGCAGCCTGAGGGGGGGTGGAGGGTATGGCTACACCTTC; CDR3 protein: CASSLRGGGGYGYTF
J gene: TRBJ1-5; clone size: NA; D gene: NA; V gene: TRBV27; CDR3 DNA: TGTGCCAGCAGTTTGGCCGGGAGTAGCAATCAGCCCCAGCATTTT; CDR3 protein: CASSLAGSSNQPQHF
J gene: TRBJ2-1; clone size: NA; D gene: TRBD1; V gene: TRBV19; CDR3 DNA: TGTGCCAGTAGTATAACAGGGGGCTACAATGAGCAGTTCTTC; CDR3 protein: CASSITGGYNEQFF
J gene: TRBJ2-1; clone size: NA; D gene: NA; V gene: TRBV7-9; CDR3 DNA: TGTGCCAGCAGCTGGGCGAATGTTGCAGGGCTTCCAGGGAATGAGCAGTTCTTC; CDR3 protein: CASSWANVAGLPGNEQFF
J gene: TRBJ2-3; clone size: NA; D gene: NA; V gene: TRBV24-1; CDR3 DNA: TGTGCCACCAGTGATCTAATGATCGCAGATACGCAGTATTTT; CDR3 protein: CATSDLMIADTQYF
J gene: TRBJ1-1; clone size: few; D gene: NA; V gene: TRBV12-3/TRBV12-4; CDR3 DNA: TGTGCCAGCAGTTCTGGGTCCAGGGGAGCTTTCTTT; CDR3 protein: CASSSGSRGAFF
J gene: TRBJ1-4; clone size: once; D gene: NA; V gene: TRBV24-1; CDR3 DNA: TGTGCCACCAGTGATGGCCGAAAGCCTGAAAAACTGTTTTTT; CDR3 protein: CATSDGRKPEKLFF
J gene: TRBJ1-2; clone size: NA; D gene: NA; V gene: TRBV19; CDR3 DNA: TGTGCCAGTAGTATTGGGGGATACTATGGCTACACCTTC; CDR3 protein: CASSIGGYYGYTF
J gene: TRBJ2-1; clone size: NA; D gene: NA; V gene: TRBV5-1; CDR3 DNA: TGCGCCAGCAGCTTGGGTCCGCCCTCCTACAATGAGCAGTTCTTC; CDR3 protein: CASSLGPPSYNEQFF
J gene: TRBJ2-2; clone size: NA; D gene: NA; V gene: TRBV30; CDR3 DNA: TGTGCCTGGAGAAATTCGAACACCGGGGAGCTGTTTTTT; CDR3 protein: CAWRNSNTGELFF
J gene: TRBJ2-6; clone size: NA; D gene: NA; V gene: TRBV5-4; CDR3 DNA: TGTGCCAGCACTGGGGCCAACGTCCTGACTTTC; CDR3 protein: CASTGANVLTF
J gene: TRBJ2-7; clone size: NA; D gene: TRBD2; V gene: TRBV5-1; CDR3 DNA: TGCGCCAGCAGCTTGCCCGGGGGGGGCAACGAGCAGTACTTC; CDR3 protein: CASSLPGGGNEQYF
J gene: TRBJ1-6; clone size: once; D gene: TRBD1; V gene: TRBV30; CDR3 DNA: TGTGCCTGGAGGGGACAGGGACTCTCACCCCTCCACTTT; CDR3 protein: CAWRGQGLSPLHF
J gene: TRBJ1-5; clone size: NA; D gene: NA; V gene: TRBV28; CDR3 DNA: TGTGCCAGCGGGTCTCGCCAGCCCCAGCATTTT; CDR3 protein: CASGSRQPQHF
J gene: TRBJ2-7; clone size: NA; D gene: NA; V gene: TRBV7-3; CDR3 DNA: TGTGCCAGCAGCCTAGACGCGCAGGGGCAGTACGAGCAGTACTTC; CDR3 protein: CASSLDAQGQYEQYF
J gene: TRBJ1-1; clone size: once; D gene: NA; V gene: TRBV25-1; CDR3 DNA: TGTGCCAGCAGTGAATATATAACAGGAGGTAACACTGAAGCTTTCTTT; CDR3 protein: CASSEYITGGNTEAFF
J gene: TRBJ1-5; clone size: NA; D gene: NA; V gene: TRBV24-1; CDR3 DNA: TGTGCCACCAGTGATTTCAACGGCAATTTCAATCAGCCCCAGCATTTT; CDR3 protein: CATSDFNGNFNQPQHF
J gene: TRBJ1-4; clone size: NA; D gene: NA; V gene: TRBV5-1; CDR3 DNA: TGCGCCAGCAGGGTGGGGCTCTCTGAAAAACTGTTTTTT; CDR3 protein: CASRVGLSEKLFF
J gene: TRBJ1-1; clone size: NA; D gene: NA; V gene: TRBV4-2; CDR3 DNA: TGTGCCAGCAGCCAAGGAGACAGGCTGAACACTGAAGCTTTCTTT; CDR3 protein: CASSQGDRLNTEAFF
J gene: TRBJ2-7; clone size: NA; D gene: TRBD1; V gene: TRBV29-1; CDR3 DNA: TGCAGCGTTGGGCAGGGGGTCTACGAGCAGTACTTC; CDR3 protein: CSVGQGVYEQYF
J gene: TRBJ1-5; clone size: NA; D gene: NA; V gene: TRBV7-9; CDR3 DNA: TGTGCCAGCAGCTTCTCCAGGGGTCTGAATCAGCCCCAGCATTTT; CDR3 protein: CASSFSRGLNQPQHF
J gene: TRBJ1-4; clone size: NA; D gene: TRBD1; V gene: TRBV5-6; CDR3 DNA: TGTGCCAGCAGCTTGAACAGGGGCGGAGAAAAACTGTTTTTT; CDR3 protein: CASSLNRGGEKLFF
J gene: TRBJ1-1; clone size: NA; D gene: TRBD1; V gene: TRBV3-1/TRBV3-2; CDR3 DNA: TGTGCCAGCAGCCTCCGACAGGGACACACTGAAGCTTTCTTT; CDR3 protein: CASSLRQGHTEAFF
J gene: TRBJ1-2; clone size: NA; D gene: NA; V gene: TRBV5-1; CDR3 DNA: TGCGCCAGCAGCTTAACCACCGACCGGAGTAATGGCTACACCTTC; CDR3 protein: CASSLTTDRSNGYTF
J gene: TRBJ1-2; clone size: NA; D gene: NA; V gene: TRBV18; CDR3 DNA: TGTGCCAGCTGGGAGGACTTAAACTATGGCTACACCTTC; CDR3 protein: CASWEDLNYGYTF
J gene: TRBJ1-1; clone size: NA; D gene: NA; V gene: TRBV11-2; CDR3 DNA: TGTGCCAGCAGCTTGGGTACAGGCCTTATGAACACTGAAGCTTTCTTT; CDR3 protein: CASSLGTGLMNTEAFF
J gene: TRBJ2-4; clone size: NA; D gene: TRBD2; V gene: TRBV5-1; CDR3 DNA: TGCGCCAGCAGTTTGACTAGCTGGGGTGGAAACATTCAGTACTTC; CDR3 protein: CASSLTSWGGNIQYF
J gene: TRBJ1-5; clone size: NA; D gene: TRBD1; V gene: TRBV5-6; CDR3 DNA: TGTGCCAGCAGCTTGACTGGGACAGGCAATCAGCCCCAGCATTTT; CDR3 protein: CASSLTGTGNQPQHF
J gene: TRBJ1-2; clone size: NA; D gene: TRBD1; V gene: TRBV2; CDR3 DNA: TGTGCCAGCTTGAGACAGGGGGGTGGGACCTATGGCTACACCTTC; CDR3 protein: CASLRQGGGTYGYTF
J gene: TRBJ1-1; clone size: NA; D gene: NA; V gene: TRBV29-1; CDR3 DNA: TGCAGCGTTGGAGCAGGGGACACTGAAGCTTTCTTT; CDR3 protein: CSVGAGDTEAFF
J gene: TRBJ2-1; clone size: NA; D gene: TRBD2; V gene: TRBV7-9; CDR3 DNA: TGTGCCAGCAGCAAAGGACTAGCGGGGGGAAGTTACAATGAGCAGTTCTTC; CDR3 protein: CASSKGLAGGSYNEQFF
J gene: TRBJ1-2; clone size: NA; D gene: TRBD1; V gene: TRBV28; CDR3 DNA: TGTGCCAGCAGTGCGATGGGACAGGTGGGCGGCTACACCTTC; CDR3 protein: CASSAMGQVGGYTF
J gene: TRBJ1-5; clone size: NA; D gene: NA; V gene: TRBV19; CDR3 DNA: TGTGCCACCGGGACGGTGATTTCGCCCCAGCATTTT; CDR3 protein: CATGTVISPQHF
J gene: TRBJ2-1; clone size: NA; D gene: NA; V gene: TRBV6-6; CDR3 DNA: TGTGCCAGCAGCCGTAGCAATGAGCAGTTCTTC; CDR3 protein: CASSRSNEQFF
J gene: TRBJ2-3; clone size: NA; D gene: NA; V gene: TRBV27; CDR3 DNA: TGTGCCAGCAGTTTAGTCCGCGTTGGTGGCACAGATACGCAGTATTTT; CDR3 protein: CASSLVRVGGTDTQYF
J gene: TRBJ2-3; clone size: NA; D gene: NA; V gene: TRBV6-6; CDR3 DNA: TGTGCCAGCAGTTCCCAGGGAGGAAGAACAGATACGCAGTATTTT; CDR3 protein: CASSSQGGRTDTQYF
J gene: TRBJ2-7; clone size: NA; D gene: TRBD2; V gene: TRBV18; CDR3 DNA: TGTGCCAGCTCACCACTAGCGGGGGGAATGAACGAGCAGTACTTC; CDR3 protein: CASSPLAGGMNEQYF
J gene: TRBJ1-3; clone size: NA; D gene: TRBD1; V gene: TRBV12-5; CDR3 DNA: TGTGCTAGTGGACCCCCGGGCAGGGGGGGAAACACCATATATTTT; CDR3 protein: CASGPPGRGGNTIYF
J gene: TRBJ2-7; clone size: NA; D gene: TRBD1; V gene: TRBV6-4; CDR3 DNA: TGTGCCAGCAGATACAGGGGGCACCCCTACGAGCAGTACTTC; CDR3 protein: CASRYRGHPYEQYF
J gene: TRBJ1-4; clone size: NA; D gene: NA; V gene: TRBV27; CDR3 DNA: TGTGCCAGCAGTTTTAAGGGTCCGGGCTGGGAAAAACTGTTTTTT; CDR3 protein: CASSFKGPGWEKLFF